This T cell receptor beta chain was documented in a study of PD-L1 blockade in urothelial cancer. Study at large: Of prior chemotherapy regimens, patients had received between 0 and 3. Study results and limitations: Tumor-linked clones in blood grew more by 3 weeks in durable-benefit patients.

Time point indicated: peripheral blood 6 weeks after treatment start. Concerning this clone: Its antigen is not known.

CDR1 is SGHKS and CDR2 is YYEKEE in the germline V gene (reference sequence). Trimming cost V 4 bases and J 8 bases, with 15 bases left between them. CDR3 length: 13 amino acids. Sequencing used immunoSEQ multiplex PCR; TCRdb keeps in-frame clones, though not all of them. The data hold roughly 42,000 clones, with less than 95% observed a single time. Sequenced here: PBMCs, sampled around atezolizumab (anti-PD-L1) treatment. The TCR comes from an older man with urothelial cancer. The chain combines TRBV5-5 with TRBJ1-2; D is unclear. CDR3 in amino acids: CASSLDRVGGYTF. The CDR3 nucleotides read TGTGCCAGCAGCCTAGACCGGGTCGGGGGCTACACCTTC.